The 8 T cell receptor beta chains below come from one sample, sequenced in a study of cytomegalovirus exposure and HLA in healthy donors. Use of 60 Vbeta and 13 Jbeta primers characterized the PCR. Libraries were prepared by immunoSEQ multiplex PCR; TCRdb keeps only in-frame clonotypes and omits some of them. This repertoire shows about 110,000 clones, 55% to 65% found once; its top ten account for approximately 3.9%. Sequenced: PBMCs. These receptors were taken from a man aged 30 to 39 in good health and CMV-seropositive.

This clone was detected once. CDR3 bases: TGCGCCAGCAGCTTGGCTCAGAATACCTACGAGCAGTACTTC. This translates into CASSLAQNTYEQYF. The chain recombines TRBV5-1 with TRBJ2-7; D is uncertain. Trimming took 0 bases from V and 2 from J, leaving 9 bases between them. Germline assignment: CDR1 SGHRS and CDR2 YFSETQ. The CDR3 consists of 14 residues.

This chain connects TRBV11-3 to TRBJ2-1; D remains ambiguous. Germline CDR1 and CDR2: SGHNT and YENEEA. Between the trimmed V and J ends, which lost 5 bases and 4 bases, there was a span of 9 bases. This CDR3 is built from 13 residues. The CDR3 region has the DNA TGTGCCAGCAGCCCCCCAGATTACAATGAGCAGTTCTTC. It yields the protein CASSPPDYNEQFF.

The V gene is TRBV2, the J gene TRBJ2-7; 7 bases align to TRBD1. CDR3 length: 15 amino acids. V lost 10 bases and J lost 4; bases outside the gene matches: 16. Germline loops: CDR1 SNHLY, CDR2 FYNNEI. The CDR3 nucleotides read TGTGCCACCCAGTACGACAGGGTTGACGGGTACGAGCAGTACTTC. Its protein is CATQYDRVDGYEQYF.

The chain combines TRBV29-1 with TRBJ2-3, with 10 bases that match TRBD2. Germline assignment: CDR1 SQVTM and CDR2 ANQGSEA. The CDR3 sequence is 14 residues long. The J segment lost 4 bases and the V segment lost 2 bases, leaving 3 bases of the junction unmatched. CDR3 bases: TGCAGCGTTGAAAAAGCGGGGGGGGCAGATACGCAGTATTTT. This codes for CSVEKAGGADTQYF.

As regards this clone: At one boundary the junction diverges from the germline segment, which might be a read error. The rearrangement joins TRBV7-9 to TRBJ2-2; D uncertain. CDR1 SEHNR and CDR2 FQNEAQ come from the germline V gene (reference sequence). The length of the CDR3 is 11 residues. The CDR3 coding sequence is TGTTCCAGCAGCTTCGCCGGGGAGCTGTTTTTT. Its translation is CSSSFAGELFF.

The rearrangement joins TRBV7-9 to TRBJ1-4; D remains ambiguous. V was cut by 2 bases and J by 5 bases, with 9 bases left in between. The CDR3 is made up of 14 amino acids. Germline V lookup: CDR1 SEHNR, CDR2 FQNEAQ (reference sequence). For the CDR3, the DNA is TGTGCCAGCAGCTTAAGGACTTTAAATGAAAAACTGTTTTTT. This gives the protein CASSLRTLNEKLFF.

The rearrangement joins TRBV7-9 to TRBJ2-7, with 7 bases fitting TRBD2. Unmatched junction bases numbered 6, after V lost 0 bases and J lost 7 bases. This CDR3 is 14 amino acids long. Germline-derived CDR1 and CDR2 are SEHNR and FQNEAQ (reference sequence). The CDR3 loop reads CASSLAGGFREQYF. CDR3 DNA: TGTGCCAGCAGCTTAGCGGGGGGGTTTCGGGAGCAGTACTTC.

The CDR3 spells CASSQTQGEPQHF. CDR3 in DNA: TGCGCCAGCAGCCAGACCCAAGGGGAGCCCCAGCATTTT. The chain recombines TRBV5-1 with TRBJ1-5; tentatively, D is TRBD1 (5 bases). Trimming took 4 bases from V and 8 from J, leaving 13 bases between them. Germline V gives CDR1 SGHRS, CDR2 YFSETQ. The CDR3 loop spans 13 amino acids.